The following is a T cell receptor beta chain sequence with its context. The antigen is not known. This record comes from a study of Tregs in tolerant kidney transplant recipients. General study findings and limits: Findings come from small patient numbers and require larger validation.

Mixed chimerism was transient after nonmyeloablative marrow transplants from related graft donors. This table comes from immunoSEQ multiplex PCR, and its TCRdb copy is limited to in-frame clones, with some not included. The sample holds 55,000 to 75,000 clones, around 87% seen once. The V gene's germline CDR1 is SGHNT and CDR2 YYREEE (reference sequence). Unmatched junction bases numbered 2, after V lost 4 bases and J lost 2 bases. This CDR3 contains 13 residues. This TCR came from a human patient who received a combined kidney and bone marrow transplant. A share of the T cells may be of graft donor origin. The sample was CD4+ T cells from blood (PBMCs), taken 6 months after the transplant. This rearrangement joins TRBV5-4 to TRBJ2-7; 8 nucleotides match TRBD2. Here the CDR3 reads CASSRGGTYEQYF. DNA of the CDR3: TGTGCCAGCAGCCGCGGGGGGACCTACGAGCAGTACTTC.